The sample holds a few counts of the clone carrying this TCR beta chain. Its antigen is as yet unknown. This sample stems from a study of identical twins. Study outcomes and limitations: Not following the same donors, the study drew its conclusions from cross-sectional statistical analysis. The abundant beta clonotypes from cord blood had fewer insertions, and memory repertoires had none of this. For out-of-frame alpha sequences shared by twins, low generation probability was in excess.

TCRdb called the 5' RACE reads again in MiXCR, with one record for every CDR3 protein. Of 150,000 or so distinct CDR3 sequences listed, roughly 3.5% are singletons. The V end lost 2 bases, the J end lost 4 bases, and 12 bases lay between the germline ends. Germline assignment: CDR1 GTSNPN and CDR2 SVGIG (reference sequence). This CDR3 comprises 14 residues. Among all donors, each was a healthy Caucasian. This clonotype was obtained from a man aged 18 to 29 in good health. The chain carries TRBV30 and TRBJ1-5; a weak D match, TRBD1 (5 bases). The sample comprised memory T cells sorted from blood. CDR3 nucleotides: TGTGCCTGGAGTTGGGGCAGGTCGAATCAGCCCCAGCATTTT. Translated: CAWSWGRSNQPQHF.